A single sample gave rise to the 6 T cell receptor beta chains below, sequenced in a study of molecular identifiers for immune sequencing clone quantification. From the PCR reads, TCRdb called clonotypes with MiXCR, one entry per CDR3 protein. The sample shows hundreds of thousands of distinct CDR3 sequences, 20% of them seen only once. The sequenced sample was naive CD8+ T cells from blood, with Jurkat cell RNA spiked in. Subset defined: FACS-sorted CD8+CD4-CCR7+CD45RA+ naive T cells. The receptors stem from a human donor in good health. Some libraries in this study had Jurkat cell RNA spiked in.

As for this clonotype: A much larger clone differs from this one at a single base, so this may be a read error. V and J are TRBV7-2 and TRBJ2-7, with 7 bases identical to TRBD1. The CDR3 spans 14 residues. The trim removed 3 bases at V and 3 bases at J, leaving 5 bases unmatched. Per the germline V gene, CDR1 is SGHTA and CDR2 is FQGNSA. CDR3 in DNA: TGTGCCAGCAGCTTCGACAGGGAAGTCTACGAGCAGTACTTC. This gives the protein CASSFDREVYEQYF.

Only a few counts were recorded for this clonotype. The gene calls are TRBV19 and TRBJ2-2; D call uncertain. V was pared by 7 bases and J by 0 bases, with 9 bases between. This CDR3 is built from 14 residues. Looked up from germline, CDR1 is LNHDA and CDR2 is SQIVND (reference sequence). CDR3 bases: TGTGCCAGTATGCTAAGTCCGAACACCGGGGAGCTGTTTTTT. The encoded protein is CASMLSPNTGELFF.

Concerning this clonotype itself: The CDR3 does not close with the conserved phenylalanine or tryptophan, likely indicating a read error. V and J are TRBV12-3 or TRBV12-4 and TRBJ1-4; D is undetermined. This CDR3 region has 11 residues. The germline V and J ends were trimmed by 4 bases and 10 bases, with 7 bases remaining between them. The CDR3 DNA reads TGTGCCAGCAGTTCCCGGGGAAAACTGTTTCTT. Translated, it gives CASSSRGKLFL.

This clonotype occurred many times. In nucleotides, the CDR3 is TGCAGTGCTAGAGATCTAGGATCCGCCGTATTAATATTCGATACGCAGTATTTT. Translated: CSARDLGSAVLIFDTQYF. V usage is TRBV20-1 and J usage is TRBJ2-3; D remains ambiguous. CDR1 and CDR2 (germline): DFQATT, SNEGSKA (reference sequence). V gave up 0 bases and J gave up 6 bases, with 25 bases separating them. This CDR3 is built from 18 residues.

The chain recombines TRBV28 with TRBJ1-5; D remains ambiguous. From germline, CDR1 is MDHEN and CDR2 SYDVKM. Trimming took 8 bases from V and 4 from J, leaving 6 bases between them. The CDR3 spans 11 residues. The chain's CDR3 is CASGPNQPQHF. CDR3 in DNA: TGTGCCAGCGGTCCAAATCAGCCCCAGCATTTT.

This clonotype occurred many times. The V call is TRBV19, the J call TRBJ2-7, with D perhaps TRBD1 or TRBD2 (6 bases each). CDR1 and CDR2 from the germline V gene are LNHDA and SQIVND (reference sequence). The CDR3 totals 14 residues. V was shortened by 2 bases and J by 6 bases, with 14 bases between the two germline ends. The CDR3 nucleotides read TGTGCCAGTAGTATACGTCCGGGGGCGGCCGAGCAGTACTTC. Translation gives CASSIRPGAAEQYF. Complete variable domain (other parts from reference TRBV19 and TRBJ2-7): DGGITQSPKYLFRKEGQNVTLSCEQNLNHDAMYWYRQDPGQGLRLIYYSQIVNDFQKGDIAEGYSVSREKKESFPLTVTSAQKNPTAFYLCASSIRPGAAEQYFGPGTRLTVT.